Listed below are T cell receptor beta chains from one sample, sequenced in a study of shared clonotypes between healthy human individuals. Clones were read by immunoSEQ multiplex PCR, and TCRdb kept only the in-frame ones, dropping some. Of about 1 million clones in the sample, about three quarters were seen once. Sequenced material: memory CD4+ T cells sorted from blood. Receptor source: a man between 18 and 35 years old in good health. The CDR3 runs from the conserved cysteine through the conserved F or W. The D gene is left open where the match is weak. Expanded clones get a size class; other rows say once, few or many, or leave the size out.

j_call,clone_size,v_call,d_call,cdr3_nt,cdr3_aa
TRBJ2-1,.,TRBV19,.,TGTGCCAGTAGTGGACAGGGACTAGCCAGCAATGAGCAGTTCTTC,CASSGQGLASNEQFF
TRBJ2-7,.,TRBV7-2,.,TGTGCCAGCAGCCGTACAGGTTACGAGCAGTACTTC,CASSRTGYEQYF
TRBJ2-3,.,TRBV4-3,.,TGCGCCAGCAGCCAAGAGGCCCCAGGTGCAAATACGCAGTATTTT,CASSQEAPGANTQYF
TRBJ1-2,.,TRBV28,TRBD1,TGTGCCAGCAGTTTAGACCGACAGGGGGCAAATAGCTATGGCTACACCTTC,CASSLDRQGANSYGYTF
TRBJ1-2,many,TRBV6-6,.,TGTGCCAGCACCCCCGGGAGAGTTAACTATGGCTACACCTTC,CASTPGRVNYGYTF
TRBJ1-3,.,TRBV6-6,.,TGTGCCAGCACCGACCCCCTCCCGGGAAACACCATATATTTT,CASTDPLPGNTIYF
TRBJ2-5,.,TRBV10-3,TRBD2,TGTGCCATCAGTGAGTCTGGAGTAGCGGGTGAGACCCAGTACTTC,CAISESGVAGETQYF
TRBJ2-3,.,TRBV6-6,.,TGTGCCAGCAGCCCAGACTACTCTAGCACAGATACGCAGTATTTT,CASSPDYSSTDTQYF
TRBJ2-5,.,TRBV5-6,TRBD1,TGTGCCAGCAGCTCATCCGGGACAGGGGATCAGCAGTACTTC,CASSSSGTGDQQYF
TRBJ2-4,.,TRBV12-5,TRBD2,TGTGCTAGTGGTTCGGTGACTAGCGGGAGTAACATTCAGTACTTC,CASGSVTSGSNIQYF
TRBJ1-1,.,TRBV14,.,TGTGCCAGCAGCCTCCTAAGGACGGCGAACACTGAAGCTTTCTTT,CASSLLRTANTEAFF
TRBJ2-7,few,TRBV7-8,.,TGTGCCAGCAGCTACGGACAGACAAGGAGCTCCTACGAGCAGTACTTC,CASSYGQTRSSYEQYF
TRBJ2-7,.,TRBV10-1,.,TGCGCCAGCAGTGAGTCTGGTCGCTCCTACGAGCAGTACTTC,CASSESGRSYEQYF
TRBJ2-1,.,TRBV14,TRBD2,TGTGCCAGCAGCCGACACAGGACTAGCGGGTACAATGAGCAGTTCTTC,CASSRHRTSGYNEQFF
TRBJ1-5,few,TRBV16,.,TGTGCCAGCAGCCAAGCGTTGACAAGGAGCAATCAGCCCCAGCATTTT,CASSQALTRSNQPQHF
TRBJ1-5,few,TRBV12-5,.,TGTGCTAGTGGTTGGGCAGACTATAGCAATCAGCCCCAGCATTTT,CASGWADYSNQPQHF
TRBJ1-5,few,TRBV6-5,TRBD1,TGTGCCACCCGGACAGGGACGGGCAATCAGCCCCAGCATTTT,CATRTGTGNQPQHF
TRBJ2-4,.,TRBV11-2,TRBD2,TGTGCCAGCAGCCTCGGGACTAGCGGGAATAAAGTAGCCAAAAACATTCAGTACTTC,CASSLGTSGNKVAKNIQYF
TRBJ1-6,many,TRBV2,TRBD1,TGTGCCAGCGTGGGACAGGGGGATTCACCCCTCCACTTT,CASVGQGDSPLHF
TRBJ1-4,.,TRBV6-5,.,TGTGCCAGCAGACTGACAGCAACTAATGAAAAACTGTTTTTT,CASRLTATNEKLFF